This T cell receptor (beta chain) was retrieved from a study of blood T cell repertoires in COVID-19. Study-level background: Sources were T cells, B-cell-depleted T cells, or PBMCs; the material itself was cDNA or gDNA.

CDR3 length: 16 amino acids. Germline assignment: CDR1 SEHNR and CDR2 FQNEAQ (reference sequence). The ends lost 0 bases at V and 2 bases at J; junction bases unmatched: 3. Method: immunoSEQ multiplex PCR; TCRdb's copy keeps in-frame clones and lacks some. This sample has more than 55,000 clones; 88% occur once, and the top ten carry about 6.4%. This chain links TRBV7-9 with TRBJ2-2; 7 positions agree with TRBD2. The origin of this receptor is a woman aged 65 to 85 with acute or convalescent COVID-19. The sample was peripheral blood. CDR3 residues: CASSLAGLYNTGELFF. The CDR3 coding sequence is TGTGCCAGCAGCTTAGCGGGACTATATAACACCGGGGAGCTGTTTTTT. The full variable domain, in which reference TRBV7-9 and TRBJ2-2 provide the parts outside the CDR3, is DTGVSQNPRHKITKRGQNVTFRCDPISEHNRLYWYRQTLGQGPEFLTYFQNEAQLEKSRLLSDRFSAERPKGSFSTLEIQRTEQGDSAMYLCASSLAGLYNTGELFFGEGSRLTVL.